Sequencing of this T cell receptor beta chain was carried out in a study of blood T cells in healthy people across ages. To note about this clonotype: This may stem from a read error, because a much larger clone lies one nucleotide away.

Alongside a J-beta primer mix, a sample-barcoded 5' primer served in a second PCR lasting roughly 7 to 11 cycles. MiXCR, run by TCRdb on the 5' RACE reads, gives a single entry per CDR3 protein. The data show around 320,000 distinct CDR3 sequences, 25% to 30% seen once. The CDR3 sequence is 15 residues long. The receptor was isolated from a woman in her seventies in good health. The rearrangement joins TRBV12-3 or TRBV12-4 to TRBJ2-5; tentatively, D is TRBD2 (6 bases). The last part of the DNA fits TRBJ2-1 better; the J call may be wrong. Sequencing was done on a sample of blood. The CDR3 coding sequence is TGTGCCAGCAGTTTCGGGGCGGGGTCTATGAATGAGCAGTTCTTC. Protein product: CASSFGAGSMNEQFF.